What follows describes a single T cell receptor beta chain. Its cognate antigen is unknown. TRB rearrangements spanning V, D and J were amplified using mixed TRB-A/B primers. MiXCR was run by TCRdb on the multiplex PCR reads, yielding one entry per CDR3 protein. The table lists fewer than 7,000 distinct CDR3 sequences, 20% to 25% of them singletons, with around 2.7% in the top ten. The sample belongs to a study of T cell repertoires in aging, cancer and after chemotherapy. V lost 11 bases and J 10 bases, leaving 21 bases between the germline ends. Germline V CDR1 and CDR2: MNHNS, SASEGT. The CDR3 contains 13 residues. Study results and limitations: In hematological cancer patients, infiltrated lymphoid organs may have impaired thymic emigration or peripheral T cell expansion. In healthy donors, age-related TCR diversity loss mainly reflected lost richness. Across the chemotherapy interval, each cancer cohort showed higher median generation probability, suggesting thymic rebound. Untreated cancer patients had significantly lower blood TCR diversity than age-matched healthy donors.

The template was genomic DNA from peripheral blood, not RNA. The specimen sequenced was blood. The rearrangement links TRBV6-1 to TRBJ2-1; the D gene could be TRBD1 or TRBD2 (7 bases each). The receptor comes from a human donor with a blood cancer. CDR3: CAARQGGLGEQFF. The CDR3 coding sequence is TGTGCCGCCCGGCAGGGGGGGCTGGGGGAGCAGTTCTTC.